Following are 14 T cell receptor beta chains from one sample sequenced in a study of T cells in Graves' hyperthyroidism and ophthalmopathy. Authors of the study amplified TCR beta CDR3 regions from RNA transcripts. First-round RT-PCR of the TCR CDR3 relied on the HTBI primer set. TCRdb re-called the multiplex PCR reads through MiXCR, storing one row per CDR3 protein. The data show about 300,000 distinct CDR3 sequences, under 30% seen once. The sample was blood. Receptors originate from a man in his forties or fifties with Graves' hyperthyroidism that later progressed to Graves' ophthalmopathy.

The rearrangement joins TRBV28 to TRBJ1-1; TRBD1 matches 7 bases. With 1 base clipped from V and 4 bases from J, the junction kept 9 bases outside the gene matches. The CDR3 totals 16 residues. Germline loops: CDR1 MDHEN, CDR2 SYDVKM. The CDR3 region is CASSLYRQGPSTEAFF. The CDR3 DNA sequence: TGTGCCAGCAGTTTATACCGACAGGGTCCCAGCACTGAAGCTTTCTTT.

This chain uses TRBV27 with TRBJ1-2, with a weak D call TRBD1 (6 bases). V was shortened by 0 bases and J by 1 base, with 15 bases between the two germline ends. This CDR3 has 17 amino acids. The germline V gene has CDR1 MNHEY and CDR2 SMNVEV (reference sequence). The DNA of the CDR3 is TGTGCCAGCAGTTTATCGCAGAGGGGGACGTTTAACTATGGCTACACCTTC. This sequence encodes CASSLSQRGTFNYGYTF.

This chain links TRBV6-1 with TRBJ2-5; 9 bases agree with TRBD2. Germline V CDR1 and CDR2: MNHNS, SASEGT. CDR3 length equals 14 residues. V dropped 5 bases and J dropped 5; count of bases not matched to a gene: 6. CDR3 region: CASSSGAGGETQYF. DNA of the CDR3: TGTGCCAGCAGTAGCGGGGCGGGGGGGGAGACCCAGTACTTC.

The chain carries TRBV11-2 and TRBJ2-7; no firm D call. The CDR3 contains 13 residues. The V and J ends lost 0 bases and 7 bases respectively, with 10 bases between them. Germline values: CDR1 SGHAT, CDR2 FQNNGV. CDR3 residues: CASSLDGSSEQYF. CDR3 nucleotide sequence: TGTGCCAGCAGCTTAGACGGGTCATCTGAGCAGTACTTC. The full variable domain, its missing parts supplied by reference TRBV11-2 and TRBJ2-7, is EAGVAQSPRYKIIEKRQSVAFWCNPISGHATLYWYQQILGQGPKLLIQFQNNGVVDDSQLPKDRFSAERLKGVDSTLKIQPAKLEDSAVYLCASSLDGSSEQYFGPGTRLTVT.

The rearrangement joins TRBV12-3 or TRBV12-4 to TRBJ1-1; D uncertain. The V end lost 2 bases, the J end lost 6 bases, and 16 bases lay between the germline ends. The CDR3 consists of 15 residues. The chain's CDR3 is CASSLIGSDSPEAFF. CDR3 in DNA: TGTGCCAGCAGTTTAATCGGGTCTGATAGTCCTGAAGCTTTCTTT.

This clonotype was recorded at least ten times. J is TRBJ1-3 and V is TRBV19; D is unclear. The CDR3 covers 14 residues. V lost 9 bases to trimming and J lost 2 bases, with 14 bases between them. CDR1 and CDR2 from the germline V gene are LNHDA and SQIVND (reference sequence). In DNA form, the CDR3 reads TGTGCCAGCAGGCCGGCTAGTCCTGGAAACACCATATATTTT. Translation gives CASRPASPGNTIYF.

This clonotype was observed at least ten times. This chain uses TRBV20-1 with TRBJ2-5; 9 nucleotides align to TRBD1. The J segment lost 3 bases and the V segment lost 5 bases, leaving 7 bases of the junction unmatched. The CDR3 is 14 amino acids. The V gene's germline CDR1 is DFQATT and CDR2 SNEGSKA (reference sequence). This chain's CDR3 is CSAPTQGAEETQYF. The CDR3 DNA reads TGCAGTGCTCCAACACAGGGGGCCGAAGAGACCCAGTACTTC.

V is TRBV25-1 and J is TRBJ1-2; D not resolved. Trimming took off 6 bases at V and 0 bases at J, with 14 bases between the two ends. The CDR3 is 15 amino acids. The germline gives CDR1 MGHDK, CDR2 SYGVNS. The chain's CDR3 is CASSDPGSSNYGYTF. In DNA form, the CDR3 reads TGTGCCAGCAGCGACCCGGGGAGTTCTAACTATGGCTACACCTTC.

This clonotype was detected many times. This chain connects TRBV5-1 to TRBJ1-1; D is unclear. Trimming took off 1 base at V and 1 base at J, with 8 bases between the two ends. Germline assignment: CDR1 SGHRS and CDR2 YFSETQ. This CDR3 has 14 residues. The CDR3 spells CASSLRKPNTEAFF. DNA for the CDR3: TGCGCCAGCAGCTTGCGGAAGCCGAACACTGAAGCTTTCTTT.

This clonotype turned up a few times. The chain carries TRBV15 and TRBJ1-1; TRBD1 agrees at 10 bases. The J segment lost 3 bases and the V segment lost 5 bases, leaving 6 bases of the junction unmatched. The CDR3 contains 15 residues. In germline, CDR1 is LNHNV, CDR2 YYDKDF (reference sequence). The DNA of the CDR3 is TGTGCCACCAGCGGATCCGGGACAGGGGACACTGAAGCTTTCTTT. This codes for CATSGSGTGDTEAFF.

This clonotype appeared many times. The chain links TRBV20-1 to TRBJ2-7, with 10 bases matching TRBD2. Per germline, CDR1 DFQATT and CDR2 SNEGSKA (reference sequence). V gave up 0 bases and J gave up 2 bases; unmatched junction bases: 7. This CDR3 has 16 amino acids. The CDR3 region is CSARDLAGDRTYEQYF. The CDR3 DNA reads as TGCAGTGCTAGAGATCTAGCGGGAGACCGAACCTACGAGCAGTACTTC.

The chain employs TRBV24-1 and TRBJ2-7, with TRBD1 as a possible D gene (6 bases). Looked up from germline, CDR1 is KGHDR and CDR2 is SFDVKD. Trimming shortened V by 2 bases and J by 3 bases, and 19 bases separated the two germline ends. The CDR3 has 17 amino acids. The CDR3 here is CATSDSTGKTGDYEQYF. CDR3 coding DNA: TGTGCCACCAGTGATTCTACAGGAAAGACAGGTGACTACGAGCAGTACTTC.

This clonotype was picked up many times. V gene TRBV28 combines with J gene TRBJ1-2; D unresolved. The CDR3 spans 12 residues. Between the trimmed V and J ends, which lost 9 bases and 0 bases, there was a span of 8 bases. Germline-derived CDR1 and CDR2 are MDHEN and SYDVKM. Written as DNA, the CDR3 is TGTGCCAGTAGTGCGGCTAACTATGGCTACACCTTC. Translated: CASSAANYGYTF.

This clonotype was counted ten times or more. Germline and junction disagree at one end, which may indicate a read error. The chain carries TRBV6-2 or TRBV6-3 and TRBJ1-1, with D tentatively TRBD1 (5 bases). Germline V gene data show CDR1 as MNHEY and CDR2 as SVGEGT. The CDR3 contains 14 residues. CDR3 coding DNA: TGTACCAGCACAGGAGTCGGGTCGGGCACTGAAGCTTTCTTT. Translating it yields CTSTGVGSGTEAFF.